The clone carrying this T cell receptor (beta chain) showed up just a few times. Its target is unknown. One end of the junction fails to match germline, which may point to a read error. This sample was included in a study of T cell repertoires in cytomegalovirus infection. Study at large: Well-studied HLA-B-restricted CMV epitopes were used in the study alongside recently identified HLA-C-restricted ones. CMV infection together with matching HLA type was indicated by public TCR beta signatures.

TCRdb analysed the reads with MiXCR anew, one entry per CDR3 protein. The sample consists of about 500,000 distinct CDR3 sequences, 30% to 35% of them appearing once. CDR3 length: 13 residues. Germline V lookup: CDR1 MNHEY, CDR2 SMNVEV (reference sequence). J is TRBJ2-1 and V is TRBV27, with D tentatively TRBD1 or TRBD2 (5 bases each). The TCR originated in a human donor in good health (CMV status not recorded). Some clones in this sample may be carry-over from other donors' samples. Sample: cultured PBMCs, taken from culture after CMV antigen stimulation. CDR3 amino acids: CASRQEVRDPVRF. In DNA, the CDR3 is TGTGCCAGCAGACAAGAGGTCCGGGACCCCGTACGCTTC.